The 21 T cell receptor beta chains below were found in one sample sequenced in a study of shared clonotypes between healthy human individuals. Profiled with immunoSEQ multiplex PCR; TCRdb holds only in-frame clones, not every one. The table shows around 940,000 clones, with around 80% occurring only once. The sample comprised memory CD4+ T cells sorted from blood. Subset indicated: CD45RA-negative fraction. These TCRs come from a young man in good health.

This clone was counted only a few times. The CDR3 here is CASNRQGYNEQYF. The CDR3 DNA sequence: TGTGCCAGCAACCGACAGGGGTATAACGAGCAGTACTTC. The chain links TRBV28 to TRBJ2-7; 8 bases match TRBD1. This CDR3 spans 13 amino acids. V gave up 7 bases and J gave up 5 bases; unmatched junction bases: 7. Germline loops: CDR1 MDHEN, CDR2 SYDVKM. Using reference TRBV28 and TRBJ2-7 for the parts outside the CDR3, the full variable domain is DVKVTQSSRYLVKRTGEKVFLECVQDMDHENMFWYRQDPGLGLRLIYFSYDVKMKEKGDIPEGYSVSREKKERFSLILESASTNQTSMYLCASNRQGYNEQYFGPGTRLTVT.

This chain uses TRBV27 with TRBJ2-7, with D possibly being TRBD2 (6 bases). This CDR3 has 14 amino acids. V was clipped by 2 bases and J by 7 bases, with 15 bases between them. Germline V gene lookup returns CDR1 MNHEY and CDR2 SMNVEV (reference sequence). CDR3 residues: CASSLGGLAWEQYF. The CDR3 nucleotides are TGTGCCAGCAGTTTAGGCGGGCTAGCGTGGGAGCAGTACTTC.

This clone was observed many times. This sample also contains other DNA sequences that code for the same CDR3. As DNA, the CDR3 is TGCGCCAGCAGCTTACCCTCTGAGACCCAGTACTTC. Protein sequence: CASSLPSETQYF. The rearrangement joins TRBV5-1 to TRBJ2-5; D gene ambiguous. This CDR3 has 12 amino acids. Deletions cut 2 bases from V and 5 bases from J, with 7 bases between. Germline V lookup: CDR1 SGHRS, CDR2 YFSETQ.

The chain has TRBV11-3 and TRBJ1-3; D perhaps matches TRBD1 (6 bases). The CDR3 contains 18 residues. CDR1 and CDR2 (germline): SGHNT, YENEEA. V lost 0 bases to trimming and J lost 0 bases, with 15 bases between them. The CDR3 loop reads CASSLDSGGVGSGNTIYF. The DNA of the CDR3 is TGTGCCAGCAGCTTAGATTCCGGGGGCGTCGGCTCTGGAAACACCATATATTTT.

This clone was detected once. The V gene is TRBV4-3, the J gene TRBJ2-1; D remains ambiguous. The germline V gene has CDR1 LGHNA and CDR2 YSLEER. CDR3 length: 13 residues. V lost 4 bases and J lost 3, with 7 bases in between. CDR3 residues: CASSRPDYNEQFF. The CDR3, as DNA: TGCGCCAGCAGCCGCCCGGACTACAATGAGCAGTTCTTC.

The chain employs TRBV7-5 and TRBJ1-2; TRBD1, as called in the table, went unchecked against the DNA. TRBV7-5 is described as a pseudogene. This CDR3 has 15 amino acids. The CDR3 DNA sequence: TGTGCCAGAAGCTTAGTGAGGGGGAAGCGCTATGGCTACACCTTC. This codes for CARSLVRGKRYGYTF.

The gene calls are TRBV30 and TRBJ2-1; D not resolved. This CDR3 region has 12 residues. Trimming took off 2 bases at V and 6 bases at J, with 8 bases between the two ends. The germline CDR1 and CDR2 sequences are GTSNPN and SVGIG (reference sequence). CDR3 bases: TGTGCCTGGAGTCAGAGGTTCAATGAGCAGTTCTTC. Its translation is CAWSQRFNEQFF.

The chain has TRBV28 and TRBJ2-1; D is perhaps TRBD2 (6 bases). The CDR3 runs to 15 residues. Trimming shortened V by 10 bases and J by 3 bases, and 19 bases separated the two germline ends. The germline gives CDR1 MDHEN, CDR2 SYDVKM. CDR3 loop: CATFSRGRLYNEQFF. The CDR3 DNA follows: TGTGCCACCTTCAGCCGGGGGAGACTCTACAATGAGCAGTTCTTC.

This sequence joins TRBV5-6 and TRBJ2-1; 9 bases are a match to TRBD2. V shed 4 bases and J 5 bases; nucleotides not matched to a gene: 10. Germline V gene lookup returns CDR1 SGHDT and CDR2 YYEEEE. This CDR3 contains 16 residues. The CDR3 sequence is CASSRRLSGGNNEQFF. The CDR3, as DNA: TGTGCCAGCAGCAGGCGTCTGAGCGGGGGGAACAATGAGCAGTTCTTC.

The V and J genes are TRBV6-1 and TRBJ1-4, with D unclear. V gave up 3 bases and J gave up 3 bases, with 11 bases separating them. The CDR3 sequence is 15 residues long. CDR1 is MNHNS, CDR2 SASEGT, per germline. The CDR3 protein is CASSEDPWANEKLFF. Written as DNA, the CDR3 is TGTGCCAGCAGTGAGGACCCTTGGGCTAATGAAAAACTGTTTTTT.

V usage is TRBV30 and J usage is TRBJ1-3; D is unclear. Trimming removed 2 bases at V and 2 bases at J, with 19 bases between. The germline V gene encodes CDR1 GTSNPN and CDR2 SVGIG (reference sequence). This CDR3 is 17 amino acids long. The CDR3 loop is CAWSLSRTALPGNTIYF. The DNA for the CDR3 is TGTGCCTGGAGTCTCTCCCGGACCGCGCTGCCTGGAAACACCATATATTTT.

The rearrangement joins TRBV6-6 to TRBJ1-5, with D uncertain. CDR3 length equals 16 residues. The germline V gene has CDR1 MNHNY and CDR2 SVGAGI (reference sequence). V was clipped by 6 bases and J by 3 bases, with 18 bases between them. CDR3 in amino acids: CASSRPLDANNQPQHF. In DNA form, the CDR3 reads TGTGCCAGCAGCCGACCCTTGGACGCTAACAATCAGCCCCAGCATTTT.

The chain joins TRBV12-5 to TRBJ2-7; 12 nucleotides line up with TRBD1. Looked up from germline, CDR1 is LGHNT and CDR2 is FRNRAP. The CDR3 totals 15 residues. J was trimmed by 2 bases and V by 5 bases; bases with no gene match: 4. CDR3: CASGTGTGGAYEQYF. DNA of the CDR3: TGTGCTAGTGGTACCGGGACAGGGGGCGCCTACGAGCAGTACTTC.

This chain uses TRBV15 with TRBJ2-7, with 7 bases that match TRBD1. Looked up from germline, CDR1 is LNHNV and CDR2 is YYDKDF (reference sequence). V dropped 0 bases and J dropped 2; count of bases not matched to a gene: 1. The CDR3 is 14 amino acids. CDR3 bases: TGTGCCACCAGCAGAGATACAGGGGCCTACGAGCAGTACTTC. It yields the protein CATSRDTGAYEQYF.

This CDR3 reads CASSLVGLAYNEQFF. The CDR3 DNA is TGTGCCAGCAGCTTAGTGGGACTAGCCTACAATGAGCAGTTCTTC. The chain joins TRBV11-2 to TRBJ2-1; 8 nucleotides line up with TRBD2. The CDR3 extends over 15 amino acids. Germline V gene data show CDR1 as SGHAT and CDR2 as FQNNGV. Losses at the gene ends were 1 base for V and 2 bases for J; bases not matched to a gene: 1.

In this sample, this clone turned up once. V is TRBV4-3 and J is TRBJ2-7, with 7 bases identical to TRBD1. V was clipped by 4 bases and J by 7 bases; unmatched bases: 10. This CDR3 is 14 amino acids long. CDR1 LGHNA and CDR2 YSLEER come from the germline V gene. As DNA, the CDR3 is TGCGCCAGCAGCCGGGACAGAGTTCTTGGTGAGCAGTACTTC. This encodes CASSRDRVLGEQYF.

Comment on this clone: One junction end disagrees with the germline gene, perhaps due to a read error. The rearrangement uses TRBV7-7 and TRBJ2-1; D tentatively reads TRBD1 or TRBD2 (7 bases each). Germline V gene sequence: CDR1 SSHAT, CDR2 FNYEAQ (reference sequence). There are 15 residues in the CDR3. CDR3 loop: CASSLQGGGYNEQFF. The CDR3 DNA reads as TGTGCTAGCAGCCTCCAGGGGGGGGGCTACAATGAGCAGTTCTTC.

This clone was seen only once. V gene TRBV2 combines with J gene TRBJ1-1, with D possibly matching TRBD1 (5 bases). Trimming pared 5 bases from V and 5 bases from J, leaving 12 bases between. The CDR3 has 13 amino acids. Germline CDR1 and CDR2: SNHLY and FYNNEI. CDR3 protein: CASSSQGGTEAFF. CDR3 coding DNA: TGTGCCAGCAGTTCGCAGGGTGGGACTGAAGCTTTCTTT.

The CDR3 spells CASKGTQTVNQPQHF. CDR3 DNA sequence: TGTGCCAGCAAGGGGACCCAGACCGTCAATCAGCCCCAGCATTTT. The chain carries TRBV2 and TRBJ1-5; D is possibly TRBD1 (5 bases). This CDR3 region has 15 residues. Germline V gene lookup returns CDR1 SNHLY and CDR2 FYNNEI. Trimming removed 7 bases at V and 3 bases at J, with 16 bases between.

CDR3 loop: CASGTGMNEKLFF. CDR3 nucleotides: TGCGCCAGCGGGACAGGAATGAATGAAAAACTGTTTTTT. This chain joins TRBV5-1 and TRBJ1-4; 8 nucleotides agree with TRBD1. The CDR3 contains 13 residues. Germline CDR1 is SGHRS and CDR2 is YFSETQ. J lost 5 bases, V lost 7 bases, and 4 bases had no gene match.

The chain combines TRBV15 with TRBJ2-7; D possibly corresponds to TRBD2 (6 bases). The CDR3 totals 15 residues. Germline V CDR1 and CDR2: LNHNV, YYDKDF (reference sequence). The germline V and J ends were trimmed by 0 bases and 3 bases, with 12 bases remaining between them. CDR3 protein: CATSRDRDSFYEQYF. CDR3 DNA sequence: TGTGCCACCAGCAGAGACCGGGACTCATTCTACGAGCAGTACTTC.